The source of this T cell receptor (beta chain) is a study of T cell responses to AZD1222 COVID-19 vaccine. Turning to the study itself: Doses given second, at about 4 or about 12 weeks, were pooled. The study, taken as a whole, reports: The donor group comprised mostly white British people and more females; the analysis possibly underestimated clonal diversity. Of spike-specific TCRs, nearly half reportedly target regions left unmutated in variants.

With regard to this clone: Antigen specificity is unknown.

Sequencing used immunoSEQ multiplex PCR; TCRdb keeps in-frame clones, though not all of them. Of approximately 94,000 clones listed, around 90% are singletons. CDR1 and CDR2 (germline): MNHEY, SMNVEV (reference sequence). The CDR3 has 12 amino acids. The V gene lost 3 bases and the J gene lost 7 bases, with 7 bases spanning the gap. V and J are TRBV27 and TRBJ1-5; no clear D. Sequencing used peripheral blood, obtained on day 0 of AZD1222 vaccination. This clonotype was obtained from an adult in good health. The CDR3: CASSFVGQPQHF. The CDR3 nucleotides are TGTGCCAGCAGTTTTGTGGGCCAGCCCCAGCATTTT.